A selection of T cell receptor beta chains follows, all from one sample in a study of patients and donors after allogeneic stem cell transplantation. MiXCR was run by TCRdb on the RT-PCR reads, yielding one entry per CDR3 protein. Among hundreds of thousands of distinct CDR3 sequences listed, 16% were seen once. Sequencing was performed on blood, either unsorted or a sorted T cell fraction (not recorded which). These receptors were collected from a human donor who was either an allogeneic HSCT recipient or a stem cell or donor lymphocyte infusion donor (not recorded which). It is not recorded whose cells these are; they may come from a transplant donor. Each CDR3 is given with its conserved first and last residue. A D gene is named only where the DNA matches it firmly. For some rows the clone size is stated as once, few or many, or as a class when expanded; others skip it.

many	TRBJ1-2	TRBV5-6	-	CASSLADNYGYTF	TGTGCCAGCAGCTTGGCGGACAACTATGGCTACACCTTC
few	TRBJ1-2	TRBV20-1	-	CSARAGGRGYGYTF	TGCAGTGCTAGGGCCGGGGGGAGAGGCTATGGCTACACCTTC
once	TRBJ2-1	TRBV30	-	CAWIAGSSYNEQFF	TGTGCCTGGATTGCAGGGAGCTCCTACAATGAGCAGTTCTTC
-	TRBJ2-3	TRBV4-3	TRBD2	CASSQVMGRGDTQYF	TGCGCCAGCAGCCAAGTTATGGGGAGGGGAGATACGCAGTATTTT
few	TRBJ1-1	TRBV12-3/TRBV12-4	TRBD1	CASSLDNRGAFF	TGTGCCAGCAGTTTAGATAACAGGGGAGCTTTCTTT
few	TRBJ2-3	TRBV6-5	-	CATMGGPREYF	TGTGCCACCATGGGCGGCCCCAGGGAGTATTTT
few	TRBJ1-1	TRBV12-3/TRBV12-4	-	CASSFKMNTEAFF	TGTGCCAGCAGTTTTAAGATGAACACTGAAGCTTTCTTT
few	TRBJ2-7	TRBV2	TRBD1	CATGLGGTGYEQYF	TGTGCCACCGGTCTTGGGGGGACAGGCTACGAGCAGTACTTC
-	TRBJ2-3	TRBV5-5	-	CASSLDLINTQYF	TGTGCCAGCAGCTTGGACTTGATTAATACGCAGTATTTT
-	TRBJ1-2	TRBV20-1	-	CSASPLGGYTF	TGCAGTGCTAGCCCACTTGGGGGCTACACCTTC
-	TRBJ1-1	TRBV25-1	TRBD1	CASSESGGSEAFF	TGTGCCAGCAGTGAATCAGGGGGCTCTGAAGCTTTCTTT
-	TRBJ1-1	TRBV7-3	-	CASSLTFPANTEAFF	TGTGCCAGCAGCTTAACGTTTCCCGCGAACACTGAAGCTTTCTTT
-	TRBJ2-7	TRBV6-5	TRBD1	CASSYVGQGAGEQYF	TGTGCCAGCAGTTACGTAGGACAGGGGGCAGGGGAGCAGTACTTC
few	TRBJ2-5	TRBV4-1	TRBD1	CASSQDRGTNQETQYF	TGCGCCAGCAGTCAGGACAGGGGCACCAACCAAGAGACCCAGTACTTC
-	TRBJ2-5	TRBV24-1	-	CATSDPWGRGQETQYF	TGTGCCACCAGTGATCCCTGGGGTAGGGGTCAAGAGACCCAGTACTTC
few	TRBJ2-3	TRBV25-1	TRBD1	CASSGRGPRTDTQYF	TGTGCCAGCAGTGGCAGGGGGCCTCGCACAGATACGCAGTATTTT
many	TRBJ2-3	TRBV29-1	-	CSVGAPDTQYF	TGCAGCGTTGGTGCACCAGATACGCAGTATTTT